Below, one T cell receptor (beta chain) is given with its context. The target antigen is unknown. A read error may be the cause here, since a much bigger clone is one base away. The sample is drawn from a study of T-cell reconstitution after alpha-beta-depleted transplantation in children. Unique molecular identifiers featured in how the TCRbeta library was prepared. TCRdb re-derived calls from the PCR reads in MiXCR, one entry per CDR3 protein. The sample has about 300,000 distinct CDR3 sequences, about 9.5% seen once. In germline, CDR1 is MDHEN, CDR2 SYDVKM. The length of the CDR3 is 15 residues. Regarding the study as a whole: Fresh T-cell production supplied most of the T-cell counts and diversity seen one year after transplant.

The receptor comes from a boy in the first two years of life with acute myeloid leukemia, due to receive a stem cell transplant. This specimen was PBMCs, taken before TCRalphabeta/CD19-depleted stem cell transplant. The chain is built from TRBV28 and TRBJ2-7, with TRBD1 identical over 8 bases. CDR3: CDSSMGTGYSYEQYF. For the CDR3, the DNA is TGTGACAGCAGCATGGGGACAGGCTACTCCTACGAGCAGTACTTC.